These 25 T cell receptor beta chains originate from one sample sequenced in a study of T cells in Graves' hyperthyroidism and ophthalmopathy. Amplification targeted TCR beta CDR3 regions from RNA transcripts. First-round RT-PCR of the TCR CDR3 relied on the HTBI primer set. A single record per CDR3 protein comes from TCRdb applying MiXCR to the multiplex PCR reads. Of some 300,000 distinct CDR3 sequences in the sample, roughly 20% were seen once. Sequenced: blood. The receptor source for this set is a man aged 50-60 years with Graves' ophthalmopathy.

The chain uses TRBV11-2 and TRBJ2-7; D is unclear. CDR3 length equals 14 residues. V gave up 6 bases and J gave up 2 bases, with 14 bases separating them. Germline CDR1 SGHAT, CDR2 FQNNGV. CDR3 bases: TGTGCCAGCAGGCATATAATAACCCCCTACGAGCAGTACTTC. Its translation: CASRHIITPYEQYF.

This chain uses TRBV2 with TRBJ2-5; D not resolved. CDR1 SNHLY and CDR2 FYNNEI come from the germline V gene. The V and J ends lost 6 bases and 0 bases respectively, with 8 bases between them. The CDR3 extends over 13 amino acids. CDR3 sequence reads: CASSYGHQETQYF. CDR3 DNA sequence: TGTGCCAGCAGCTACGGACACCAAGAGACCCAGTACTTC.

This sequence joins TRBV29-1 and TRBJ2-7; D gene unclear. The V end was cut by 4 bases, the J end by 4 bases, with 5 bases between. Per germline, CDR1 SQVTM and CDR2 ANQGSEA. The CDR3 has 10 residues. Here the CDR3 DNA reads TGCAGCGTTGTAAGGTACGAGCAGTACTTC. Translating gives CSVVRYEQYF.

The V call is TRBV6-5, the J call TRBJ2-3; 8 bases are a match to TRBD2. V was pared by 2 bases and J by 0 bases, with 13 bases of the junction left unmatched. The CDR3 has 19 residues. Germline CDR1 reads MNHEY; CDR2 reads SVGAGI. The CDR3 coding sequence is TGTGCCAGCAGTTACCTCCTAGCGGGTGGTACCTCTAGCACAGATACGCAGTATTTT. Encoded protein: CASSYLLAGGTSSTDTQYF.

This clonotype came up many times. The chain employs TRBV11-2 and TRBJ2-3; possible D gene TRBD1, 6 bases. The CDR3 length is 14 residues. CDR1 and CDR2 from the germline V gene are SGHAT and FQNNGV. The V gene lost 6 bases and the J gene lost 0 bases, with 10 bases spanning the gap. This CDR3 is CASSLGQSTDTQYF. The CDR3 DNA follows: TGTGCCAGCAGTCTAGGACAGAGCACAGATACGCAGTATTTT.

This clonotype has more than one count but fewer than ten. The chain links TRBV6-1 to TRBJ2-7; no definite D call. Germline values: CDR1 MNHNS, CDR2 SASEGT. The CDR3 runs 12 residues. V was shortened by 7 bases and J by 3 bases, with 10 bases between the two germline ends. The CDR3, as DNA: TGTGCCAGCAACCACGTAAACTACGAGCAGTACTTC. The encoded protein is CASNHVNYEQYF.

This clonotype was detected many times. The gene calls are TRBV2 and TRBJ2-1; D gene ambiguous. Germline CDR1 and CDR2: SNHLY and FYNNEI. The ends were cut back, 2 bases at V and 0 bases at J, with 11 bases in the middle. The CDR3 contains 16 residues. The CDR3 DNA is TGTGCCAGCAGTGAACAGGCCGTGAGCTCCTACAATGAGCAGTTCTTC. Protein sequence: CASSEQAVSSYNEQFF.

The chain joins TRBV6-5 to TRBJ2-5; no clear D gene. Trimming took off 4 bases at V and 1 base at J, with 10 bases between the two ends. CDR1 and CDR2 from the germline V gene are MNHEY and SVGAGI. The CDR3 contains 14 residues. CDR3 protein: CASSWQDGQETQYF. The CDR3 DNA is TGTGCCAGCAGTTGGCAGGACGGCCAAGAGACCCAGTACTTC.

The chain has TRBV7-9 and TRBJ2-7, with 12 nucleotides matching TRBD2. Germline lookup yields CDR1 SEHNR and CDR2 FQNEAQ (reference sequence). Trimming cost V 5 bases and J 4 bases; bases outside gene matches: 6. The length of the CDR3 is 15 residues. CDR3 loop: CASSPTSGSQYEQYF. The CDR3 nucleotides are TGTGCCAGCAGCCCGACTAGCGGGAGTCAGTACGAGCAGTACTTC.

Notes on this clonotype: The junction and the germline gene differ at one end; a read error may be behind it. The chain combines TRBV5-1 with TRBJ2-2, with TRBD2 as a possible D gene (5 bases). There are 12 residues in the CDR3. Germline V lookup: CDR1 SGHRS, CDR2 YFSETQ. The CDR3 protein is CASSWVSGKLFF. CDR3 sequence (DNA): TGCGCCAGCAGCTGGGTCTCCGGGAAGCTGTTTTTT. The full variable domain, rest sourced from reference TRBV5-1 and TRBJ2-2, is KAGVTQTPRYLIKTRGQQVTLSCSPISGHRSVSWYQQTPGQGLQFLFEYFSETQRNKGNFPGRFSGRQFSNSRSEMNVSTLELGDSALYLCASSWVSGKLFFGEGSRLTVL.

The chain uses TRBV28 and TRBJ2-5; a weak D match, TRBD2 (6 bases). The CDR3 covers 18 residues. Germline-derived CDR1 and CDR2 are MDHEN and SYDVKM. V was pared by 3 bases and J by 5 bases, with 25 bases between. In DNA form, the CDR3 reads TGTGCCAGCAGTTTTTTTCGGGAGCCAGAAGGGGTAAGGGAGACCCAGTACTTC. Residues: CASSFFREPEGVRETQYF. The whole variable domain, filled in from reference TRBV28 and TRBJ2-5, reads DVKVTQSSRYLVKRTGEKVFLECVQDMDHENMFWYRQDPGLGLRLIYFSYDVKMKEKGDIPEGYSVSREKKERFSLILESASTNQTSMYLCASSFFREPEGVRETQYFGPGTRLLVL.

This chain uses TRBV27 with TRBJ1-5; 7 bases line up with TRBD1. With 2 bases clipped from V and 7 bases from J, the junction kept 8 bases outside the gene matches. Germline V gene lookup returns CDR1 MNHEY and CDR2 SMNVEV (reference sequence). CDR3 length: 15 residues. CDR3 bases: TGTGCCAGCAGTTTAGCGGGACAGTCGAAGCAGCCCCAGCATTTT. Its translation: CASSLAGQSKQPQHF.

This clonotype was picked up many times. V gene TRBV11-2 combines with J gene TRBJ2-7; no clear D gene. The J call is in doubt because the DNA end fits TRBJ2-1 better. The CDR3 consists of 12 residues. Germline assignment: CDR1 SGHAT and CDR2 FQNNGV. The CDR3 spells CASSQTPYEQFF. CDR3 nucleotide sequence: TGTGCCAGCAGCCAGACCCCCTACGAGCAGTTCTTC.

In this sample, this clonotype turned up a few times. The J gene is TRBJ1-4, the V gene TRBV11-3; D ambiguous. Germline loops: CDR1 SGHNT, CDR2 YENEEA. The CDR3 length is 16 residues. V lost 1 base to trimming and J lost 0 bases, with 9 bases between them. The CDR3 protein is CASSLGGPATNEKLFF. Written as DNA, the CDR3 is TGTGCCAGCAGCTTAGGGGGTCCTGCAACTAATGAAAAACTGTTTTTT.

This clonotype occurred many times. This sequence joins TRBV7-8 and TRBJ1-5; possibly TRBD1 for D (5 bases). Germline lookup yields CDR1 SGHVS and CDR2 FQNEAQ. V lost 5 bases to trimming and J lost 5 bases, with 10 bases between them. There are 13 residues in the CDR3. CDR3 in amino acids: CASSKQEHQPQHF. Written as DNA, the CDR3 is TGTGCCAGCAGCAAACAGGAGCATCAGCCCCAGCATTTT.

As to this clonotype: This could be a read error, since a much larger clone is one nucleotide away. J is TRBJ2-1 and V is TRBV7-2; 7 positions agree with TRBD2. The germline CDR1 and CDR2 sequences are SGHTA and FQGNSA. J gave up 6 bases and V 1 base, and 6 bases lay outside the gene matches. The CDR3 spans 15 residues. The CDR3 is CASSLDGTTGNEQFF. The CDR3 DNA reads as TGTGCCAGCAGCTTAGATGGGACTACGGGCAATGAGCAGTTCTTC.

The chain links TRBV7-3 to TRBJ2-3; D uncertain. CDR1 and CDR2 from the germline V gene are SGHTA and FQGTGA. V was pared by 1 base and J by 6 bases, with 11 bases between. The length of the CDR3 is 14 residues. CDR3: CASSLSRSGDTQYF. The CDR3 DNA reads as TGTGCCAGCAGCTTAAGTAGGAGTGGGGATACGCAGTATTTT. The variable domain in full, with the rest retrieved from reference TRBV7-3 and TRBJ2-3, is GAGVSQTPSNKVTEKGKYVELRCDPISGHTALYWYRQSLGQGPEFLIYFQGTGAADDSGLPNDRFFAVRPEGSVSTLKIQRTERGDSAVYLCASSLSRSGDTQYFGPGTRLTVL.

This clonotype came up many times. The V and J genes are TRBV13 and TRBJ2-1, with TRBD1 matching 9 bases. The germline CDR1 and CDR2 sequences are PRHDT and FYEKMQ (reference sequence). CDR3 length: 15 amino acids. V lost 5 bases to trimming and J lost 7 bases; unmatched junction nucleotides: 9. Here the CDR3 DNA reads TGTGCCAGCAGCCTGGACAGGGGCGGTGGAAATGAGCAGTTCTTC. Translation gives CASSLDRGGGNEQFF.

This sequence joins TRBV10-3 and TRBJ2-3; D possibly corresponds to TRBD2 (5 bases). The length of the CDR3 is 14 residues. The germline V gene encodes CDR1 ENHRY and CDR2 SYGVKD. V shed 8 bases and J shed 0 bases, with 12 bases lying between them. The CDR3 sequence is CAILKAASTDTQYF. The CDR3 DNA reads TGTGCCATCCTAAAAGCGGCTAGCACAGATACGCAGTATTTT.

This clonotype has a handful of counts. It may be a read error: a sequence one base away is much more abundant. The chain employs TRBV18 and TRBJ2-3; D not certain. The CDR3 spans 14 residues. CDR1 is KGHSH, CDR2 LQKENI, per germline. Trimming removed 6 bases from V and 2 bases from J, with 12 bases in between. The CDR3 region has the DNA TGTGCCAGCTCGGTGGCCGCAACCACAGATACGCAGTATTTT. Translating gives CASSVAATTDTQYF.

This clonotype was found a few times. CDR3 bases: TGTGCCAGCAGCCCGCTCCAGCATTTT. This encodes CASSPLQHF. This rearrangement joins TRBV11-3 to TRBJ1-5, with unresolved D. The CDR3 contains 9 residues. The germline V gene encodes CDR1 SGHNT and CDR2 YENEEA. V lost 5 bases to trimming and J lost 12 bases, with 5 bases between them.

This clonotype was seen many times. This chain uses TRBV5-1 with TRBJ2-3; 9 positions match TRBD2. The length of the CDR3 is 16 residues. J lost 3 bases, V lost 5 bases, and 10 bases had no gene match. The germline V gene has CDR1 SGHRS and CDR2 YFSETQ. CDR3: CASSPGGSGRTDTQYF. The CDR3 DNA is TGCGCCAGCAGTCCTGGAGGTAGCGGGAGAACAGATACGCAGTATTTT.

This clonotype occurred many times. The CDR3: CASLGSTDTQYF. DNA of the CDR3: TGTGCCAGCCTAGGGAGCACAGATACGCAGTATTTT. The chain employs TRBV3-1 and TRBJ2-3, with D unresolved. Trimming shortened V by 8 bases and J by 0 bases, and 6 bases separated the two germline ends. The V gene's germline CDR1 is LGHDT and CDR2 YNNKEL (reference sequence). This CDR3 comprises 12 residues.

Points on this clonotype: A junction end diverges from the germline sequence, so it may reflect a read error. The gene calls are TRBV4-1 and TRBJ2-7, with no clear D. The CDR3 totals 13 residues. Germline CDR1 MGHRA, CDR2 YSYEKL. In DNA form, the CDR3 reads TGCGCCAACAGCGAAGAATACTCGAGGAAGCAGTACTTC. The encoded protein is CANSEEYSRKQYF.

The J gene is TRBJ2-3, the V gene TRBV15; D call uncertain. From germline, CDR1 is LNHNV and CDR2 YYDKDF (reference sequence). The CDR3 spans 13 residues. V shed 1 base and J shed 4 bases, with 6 bases lying between them. This chain's CDR3 is CATSRGASDTQYF. The CDR3 DNA is TGTGCCACCAGCAGAGGAGCCTCAGATACGCAGTATTTT.